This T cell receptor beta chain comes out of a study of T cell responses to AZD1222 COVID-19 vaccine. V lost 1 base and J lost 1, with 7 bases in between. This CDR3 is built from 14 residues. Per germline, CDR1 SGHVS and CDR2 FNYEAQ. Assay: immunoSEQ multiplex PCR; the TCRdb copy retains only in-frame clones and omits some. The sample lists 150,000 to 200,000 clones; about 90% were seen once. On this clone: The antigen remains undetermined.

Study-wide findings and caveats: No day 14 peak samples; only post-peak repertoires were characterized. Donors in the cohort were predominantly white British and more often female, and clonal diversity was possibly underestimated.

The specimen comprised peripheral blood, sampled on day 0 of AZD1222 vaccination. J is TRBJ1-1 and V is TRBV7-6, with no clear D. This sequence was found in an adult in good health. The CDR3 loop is CASSLGTGNTEAFF. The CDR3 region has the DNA TGTGCCAGCAGCTTAGGTACGGGGAACACTGAAGCTTTCTTT.